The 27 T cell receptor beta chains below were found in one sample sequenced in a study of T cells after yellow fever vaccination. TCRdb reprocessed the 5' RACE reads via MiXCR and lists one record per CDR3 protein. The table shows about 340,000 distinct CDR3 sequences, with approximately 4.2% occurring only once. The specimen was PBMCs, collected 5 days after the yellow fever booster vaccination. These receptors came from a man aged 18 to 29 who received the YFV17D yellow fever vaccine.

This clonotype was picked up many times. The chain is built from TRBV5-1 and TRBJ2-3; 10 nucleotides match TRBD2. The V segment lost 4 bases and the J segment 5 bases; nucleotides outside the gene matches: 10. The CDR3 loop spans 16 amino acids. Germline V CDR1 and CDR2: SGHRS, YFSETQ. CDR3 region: CASSGQAGGPIDTQYF. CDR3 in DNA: TGCGCCAGCAGCGGACAAGCGGGGGGGCCAATAGATACGCAGTATTTT.

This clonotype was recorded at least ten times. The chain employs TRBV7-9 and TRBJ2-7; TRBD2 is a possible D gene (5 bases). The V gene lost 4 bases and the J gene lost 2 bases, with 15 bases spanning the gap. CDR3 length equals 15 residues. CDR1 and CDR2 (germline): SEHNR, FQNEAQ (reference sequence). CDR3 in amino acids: CASSSPEDLTYEQYF. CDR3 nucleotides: TGTGCCAGCAGCTCCCCGGAGGACCTTACCTACGAGCAGTACTTC.

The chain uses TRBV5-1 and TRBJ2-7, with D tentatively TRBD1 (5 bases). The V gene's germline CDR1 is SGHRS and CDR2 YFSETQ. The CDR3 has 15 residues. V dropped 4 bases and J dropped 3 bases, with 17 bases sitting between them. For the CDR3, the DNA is TGCGCCAGCAGCCCCAAACCCGACAGTGGCTACGAGCAGTACGTC. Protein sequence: CASSPKPDSGYEQYV.

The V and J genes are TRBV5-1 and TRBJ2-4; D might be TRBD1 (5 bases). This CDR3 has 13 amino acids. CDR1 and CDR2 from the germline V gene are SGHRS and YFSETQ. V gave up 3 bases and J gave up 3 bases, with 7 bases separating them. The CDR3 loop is CASSSGYKNIQYF. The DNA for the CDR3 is TGCGCCAGCAGCTCAGGGTACAAAAACATTCAGTACTTC.

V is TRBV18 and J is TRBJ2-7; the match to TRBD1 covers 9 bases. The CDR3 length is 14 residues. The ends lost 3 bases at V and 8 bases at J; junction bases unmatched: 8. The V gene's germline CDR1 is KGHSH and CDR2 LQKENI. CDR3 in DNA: TGTGCCAGCTCACCGGGACAGGGCGATGTGAAGCAGTACTTC. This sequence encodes CASSPGQGDVKQYF.

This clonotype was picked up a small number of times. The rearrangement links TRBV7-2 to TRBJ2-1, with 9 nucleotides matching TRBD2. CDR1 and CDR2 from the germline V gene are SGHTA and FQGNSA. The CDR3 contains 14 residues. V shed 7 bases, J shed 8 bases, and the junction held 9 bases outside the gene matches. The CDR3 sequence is CASTPQRGAYEQFF. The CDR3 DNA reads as TGTGCCAGCACCCCCCAGCGGGGGGCCTATGAGCAGTTCTTC.

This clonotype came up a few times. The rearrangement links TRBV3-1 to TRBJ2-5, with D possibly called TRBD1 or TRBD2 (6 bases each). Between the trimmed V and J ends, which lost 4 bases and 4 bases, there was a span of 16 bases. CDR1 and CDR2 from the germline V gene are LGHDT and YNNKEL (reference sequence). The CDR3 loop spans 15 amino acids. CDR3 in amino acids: CASSPGARGLETQYF. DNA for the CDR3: TGTGCCAGCAGCCCAGGAGCCCGGGGGCTAGAGACCCAGTACTTC.

The CDR3 reads CASTSESGGGTGELFF. Written as DNA, the CDR3 is TGTGCCAGCACCAGTGAATCGGGGGGGGGCACCGGGGAGCTGTTTTTT. The rearrangement links TRBV6-1 to TRBJ2-2; 8 bases map to TRBD2. Per the germline V gene, CDR1 is MNHNS and CDR2 is SASEGT. The junction had 11 bases not matched to a gene; V was cut back by 7 bases and J by 4 bases. The CDR3 is 16 amino acids.

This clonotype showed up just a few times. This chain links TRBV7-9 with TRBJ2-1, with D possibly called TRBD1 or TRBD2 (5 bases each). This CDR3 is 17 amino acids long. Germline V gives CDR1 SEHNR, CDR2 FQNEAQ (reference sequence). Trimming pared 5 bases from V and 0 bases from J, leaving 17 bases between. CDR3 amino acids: CASSPRGPGSSYNEQFF. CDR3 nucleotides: TGTGCCAGCAGCCCCCGTGGCCCAGGGAGCTCCTACAATGAGCAGTTCTTC.

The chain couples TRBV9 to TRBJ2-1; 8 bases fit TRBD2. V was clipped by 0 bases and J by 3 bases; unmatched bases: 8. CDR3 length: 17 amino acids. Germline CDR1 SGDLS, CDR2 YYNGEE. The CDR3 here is CASSVGLGGAVYNEQFF. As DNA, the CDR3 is TGTGCCAGCAGCGTAGGTCTCGGGGGGGCGGTCTACAATGAGCAGTTCTTC. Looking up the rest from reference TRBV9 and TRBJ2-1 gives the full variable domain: DSGVTQTPKHLITATGQRVTLRCSPRSGDLSVYWYQQSLDQGLQFLIQYYNGEERAKGNILERFSAQQFPDLHSELNLSSLELGDSALYFCASSVGLGGAVYNEQFFGPGTRLTVL.

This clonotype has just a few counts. The CDR3 reads CASSKIVGGSSYEQYV. The DNA for the CDR3 is TGTGCCAGCAGCAAAATAGTGGGGGGGAGCTCCTACGAGCAGTACGTC. V and J are TRBV21-1 and TRBJ2-7; whether TRBD1, the table's D call, matches the DNA was not checked. TRBV21-1 corresponds to a pseudogene. The CDR3 runs to 16 residues.

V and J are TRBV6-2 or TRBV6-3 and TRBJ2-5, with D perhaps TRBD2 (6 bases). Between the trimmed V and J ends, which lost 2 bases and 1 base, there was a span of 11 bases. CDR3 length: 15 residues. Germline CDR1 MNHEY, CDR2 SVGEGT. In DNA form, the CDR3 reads TGTGCCAGCAGTTACCGCGGGACGGTCCAAGAGACCCAGTACTTC. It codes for CASSYRGTVQETQYF.

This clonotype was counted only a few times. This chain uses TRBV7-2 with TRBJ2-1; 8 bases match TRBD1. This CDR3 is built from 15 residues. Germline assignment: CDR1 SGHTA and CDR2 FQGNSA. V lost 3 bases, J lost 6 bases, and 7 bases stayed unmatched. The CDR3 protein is CASSLDRVEINEQFF. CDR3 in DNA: TGTGCCAGCAGCTTGGACAGGGTCGAGATCAATGAGCAGTTCTTC.

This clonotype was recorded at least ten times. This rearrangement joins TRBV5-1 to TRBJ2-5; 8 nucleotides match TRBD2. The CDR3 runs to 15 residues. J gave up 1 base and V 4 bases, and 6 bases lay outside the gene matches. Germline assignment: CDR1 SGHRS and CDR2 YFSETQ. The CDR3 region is CASSMTGTSQETQYF. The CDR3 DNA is TGCGCCAGCAGCATGACCGGGACTAGCCAAGAGACCCAGTACTTC.

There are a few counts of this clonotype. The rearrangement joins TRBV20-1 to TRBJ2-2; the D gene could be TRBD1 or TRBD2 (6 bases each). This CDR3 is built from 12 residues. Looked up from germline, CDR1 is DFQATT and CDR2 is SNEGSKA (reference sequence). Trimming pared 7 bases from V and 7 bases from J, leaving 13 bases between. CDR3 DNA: TGCAGTGTGGGGGGCTCTAACGGGGAGCTGTTTTTT. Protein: CSVGGSNGELFF.

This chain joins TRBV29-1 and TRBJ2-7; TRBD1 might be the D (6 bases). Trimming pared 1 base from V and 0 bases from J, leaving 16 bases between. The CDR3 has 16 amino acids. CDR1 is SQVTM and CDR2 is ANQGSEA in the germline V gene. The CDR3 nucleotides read TGCAGCGTTGAAGGGGGGCCGGGACACAGCTCCTACGAGCAGTACTTC. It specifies CSVEGGPGHSSYEQYF.

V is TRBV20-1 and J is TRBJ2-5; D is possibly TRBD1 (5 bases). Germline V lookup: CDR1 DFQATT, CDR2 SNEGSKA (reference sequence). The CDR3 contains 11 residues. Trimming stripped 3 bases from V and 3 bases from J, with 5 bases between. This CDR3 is CSASREETQYF. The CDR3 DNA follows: TGCAGTGCTAGCAGGGAAGAGACCCAGTACTTC.

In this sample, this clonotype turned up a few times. The chain's CDR3 is CAILQEVRLDLADTQYF. CDR3 DNA: TGTGCCATCCTCCAAGAAGTTAGGTTAGATTTGGCAGATACGCAGTATTTT. The chain is built from TRBV10-3 and TRBJ2-3; D is ambiguous. V was trimmed by 8 bases and J by 4 bases, leaving 25 bases between them. The CDR3 spans 17 residues. In germline, CDR1 is ENHRY, CDR2 SYGVKD.

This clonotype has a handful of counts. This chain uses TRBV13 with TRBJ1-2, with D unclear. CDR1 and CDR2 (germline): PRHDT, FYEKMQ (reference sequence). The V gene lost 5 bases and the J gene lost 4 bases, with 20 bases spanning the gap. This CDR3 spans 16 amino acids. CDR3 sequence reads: CASSPASYQPSYGYTF. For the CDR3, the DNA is TGTGCCAGCAGCCCCGCCTCTTACCAGCCATCCTATGGCTACACCTTC.

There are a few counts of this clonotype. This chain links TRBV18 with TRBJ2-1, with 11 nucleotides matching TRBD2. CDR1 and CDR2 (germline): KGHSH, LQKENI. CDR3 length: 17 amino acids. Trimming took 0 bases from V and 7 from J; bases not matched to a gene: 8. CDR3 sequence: CASSPPSRLAGINEQFF. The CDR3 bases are TGTGCCAGCTCACCACCGTCGCGACTAGCGGGGATTAATGAGCAGTTCTTC.

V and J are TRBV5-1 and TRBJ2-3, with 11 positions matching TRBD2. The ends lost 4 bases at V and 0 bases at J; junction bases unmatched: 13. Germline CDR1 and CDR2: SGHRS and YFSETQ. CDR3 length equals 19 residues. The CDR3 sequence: CASSPTSGGLRPSTDTQYF. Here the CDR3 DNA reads TGCGCCAGCAGCCCCACTAGCGGGGGTCTCCGCCCTAGCACAGATACGCAGTATTTT.

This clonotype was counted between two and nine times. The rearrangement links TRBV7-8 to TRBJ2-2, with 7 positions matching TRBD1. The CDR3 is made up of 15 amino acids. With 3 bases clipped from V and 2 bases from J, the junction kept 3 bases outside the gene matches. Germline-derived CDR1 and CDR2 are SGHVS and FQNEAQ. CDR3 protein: CASSLRGPNTGELFF. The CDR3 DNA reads TGTGCCAGCAGCTTGAGGGGGCCAAACACCGGGGAGCTGTTTTTT.

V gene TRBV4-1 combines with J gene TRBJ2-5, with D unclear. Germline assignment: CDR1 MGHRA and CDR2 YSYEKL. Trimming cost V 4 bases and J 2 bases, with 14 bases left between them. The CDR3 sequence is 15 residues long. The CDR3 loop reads CASSRPEGRQETQYF. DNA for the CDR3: TGCGCCAGCAGCCGACCTGAAGGACGTCAAGAGACCCAGTACTTC.

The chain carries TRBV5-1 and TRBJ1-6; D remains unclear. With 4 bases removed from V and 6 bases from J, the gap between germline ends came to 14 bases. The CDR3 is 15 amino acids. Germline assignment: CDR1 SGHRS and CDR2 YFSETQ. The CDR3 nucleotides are TGCGCCAGCAGCCTGGACTCGCCCCGTAATTCACCCCTCCACTTT. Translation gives CASSLDSPRNSPLHF.

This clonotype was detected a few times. As DNA, the CDR3 is TGTGCCAGCAGTTTACGCGGGCCCTCATTTCATCAGCCCCAGCATTTT. Translated: CASSLRGPSFHQPQHF. This chain uses TRBV12-3 or TRBV12-4 with TRBJ1-5; D not resolved. The CDR3 is 16 residues long. V was clipped by 2 bases and J by 5 bases, with 16 bases between them.

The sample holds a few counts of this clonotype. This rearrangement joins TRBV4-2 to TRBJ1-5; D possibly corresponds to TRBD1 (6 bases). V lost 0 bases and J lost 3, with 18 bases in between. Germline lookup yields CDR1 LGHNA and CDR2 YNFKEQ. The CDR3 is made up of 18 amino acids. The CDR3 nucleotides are TGTGCCAGCAGCCAAGATTGGATAGGGGGTGAGGACAATCAGCCCCAGCATTTT. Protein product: CASSQDWIGGEDNQPQHF.

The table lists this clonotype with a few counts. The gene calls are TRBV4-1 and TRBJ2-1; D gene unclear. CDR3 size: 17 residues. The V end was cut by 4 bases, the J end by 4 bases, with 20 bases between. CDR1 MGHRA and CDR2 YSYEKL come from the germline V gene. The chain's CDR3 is CASSPHGRAKVYNEQFF. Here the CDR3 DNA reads TGCGCCAGCAGCCCCCACGGCCGGGCAAAGGTTTACAATGAGCAGTTCTTC.